Shown below are 5 T cell receptor beta chains from a single sample sequenced in a study of CD8+ T cells in alopecia areata. Reverse transcribed after extraction, RNA yielded cDNA as the sequencing template. This table comes from immunoSEQ multiplex PCR, and its TCRdb copy is limited to in-frame clones, with some not included. The table lists about 200,000 clones, 57% of them singletons. The input for sequencing was CD4+ T cells sorted from blood, taken at week 0. The receptors were sampled from a human donor with alopecia areata.

This sequence joins TRBV6-1 and TRBJ1-5; 10 bases match TRBD1. Germline V gives CDR1 MNHNS, CDR2 SASEGT. V gave up 3 bases and J gave up 4 bases; unmatched junction bases: 3. The length of the CDR3 is 15 residues. The CDR3 nucleotides read TGTGCCAGCAGTGAGCTGGACAGGGGGAATCAGCCCCAGCATTTT. Translation: CASSELDRGNQPQHF.

Written as DNA, the CDR3 is TGTGCCAGCGGCCTCGGGGGGGCCCAAGAGACCCAGTACTTC. Translated: CASGLGGAQETQYF. This chain joins TRBV25-1 and TRBJ2-5; 8 bases are a match to TRBD2. J was trimmed by 1 base and V by 8 bases; bases with no gene match: 6. Germline loops: CDR1 MGHDK, CDR2 SYGVNS. The CDR3 consists of 14 residues. Using reference TRBV25-1 and TRBJ2-5 for the parts outside the CDR3, the full variable domain is EADIYQTPRYLVIGTGKKITLECSQTMGHDKMYWYQQDPGMELHLIHYSYGVNSTEKGDLSSESTVSRIRTEHFPLTLESARPSHTSQYLCASGLGGAQETQYFGPGTRLLVL.

The gene calls are TRBV7-9 and TRBJ1-1; the D gene is possibly TRBD1 (6 bases). The CDR3 loop spans 15 amino acids. The germline V and J ends were trimmed by 1 base and 5 bases, with 14 bases remaining between them. CDR1 is SEHNR and CDR2 is FQNEAQ in the germline V gene (reference sequence). CDR3 sequence (DNA): TGTGCCAGCAGCTTAGGTAACAGGGTAAAGACTGAAGCTTTCTTT. Translating it yields CASSLGNRVKTEAFF.

For the CDR3, the DNA is TGCGCCGTCCGGGACGGCAACACAGATACGCAGTATTTT. This encodes CAVRDGNTDTQYF. This chain connects TRBV5-1 to TRBJ2-3; D could derive from TRBD1 or TRBD2 (5 bases each). The germline V and J ends were trimmed by 10 bases and 2 bases, with 14 bases remaining between them. Germline CDR1 SGHRS, CDR2 YFSETQ. The CDR3 runs to 13 residues.

The chain links TRBV5-1 to TRBJ1-2; 8 bases fit TRBD1. In germline, CDR1 is SGHRS, CDR2 YFSETQ. This CDR3 is 16 amino acids long. V was clipped by 3 bases and J by 4 bases; unmatched bases: 11. The CDR3 loop is CASSSLRQGTAYGYTF. DNA of the CDR3: TGCGCCAGCAGCTCCCTCCGACAGGGGACGGCCTATGGCTACACCTTC.